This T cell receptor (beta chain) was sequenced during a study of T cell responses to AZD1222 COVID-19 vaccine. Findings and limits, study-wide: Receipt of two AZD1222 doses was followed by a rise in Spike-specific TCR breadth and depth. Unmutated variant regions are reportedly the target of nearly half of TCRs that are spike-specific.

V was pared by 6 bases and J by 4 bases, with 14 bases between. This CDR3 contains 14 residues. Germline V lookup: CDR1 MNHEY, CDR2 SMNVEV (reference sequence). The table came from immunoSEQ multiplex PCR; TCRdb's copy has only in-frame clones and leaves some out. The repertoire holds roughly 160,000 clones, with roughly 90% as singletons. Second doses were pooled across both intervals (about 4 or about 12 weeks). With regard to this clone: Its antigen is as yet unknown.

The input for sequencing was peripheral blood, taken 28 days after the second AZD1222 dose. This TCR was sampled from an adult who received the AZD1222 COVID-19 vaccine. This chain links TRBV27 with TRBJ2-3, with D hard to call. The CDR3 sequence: CASSPGPASDTQYF. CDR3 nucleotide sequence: TGTGCCAGCAGCCCGGGCCCAGCATCAGATACGCAGTATTTT.